These 26 T cell receptor beta chains share one sample of origin, sequenced in a study of regulatory T cells in long-lasting Graves disease. Construction of TCR beta libraries relied on iRepertoire HTBI primers and on Arm-PCR targeting CDR3 regions. TCRdb re-called the multiplex PCR reads through MiXCR, storing one row per CDR3 protein. The sample comprises approximately 500,000 distinct CDR3 sequences, about 22% of which are singletons, and less than 9% rests with the top ten. Time point noted: persistent/refractory GD, antithyroid drugs over 5 years with positive TRAb. Researchers made the TCR library from RNA that was extracted from PBMCs. The material sequenced was peripheral blood mononuclear cells (PBMCs), taken when the disease was refractory, from a patient treated with antithyroid drugs. The origin of the receptors is a female donor with Graves disease.

This clonotype was seen many times. The V gene is TRBV12-3 or TRBV12-4, the J gene TRBJ2-4; D tentatively reads TRBD1 or TRBD2 (5 bases each). V was pared by 8 bases and J by 4 bases, with 15 bases between. This CDR3 spans 14 amino acids. CDR3 coding DNA: TGTGCCAGCTCCGGGGACGGAATAAAAAACATTCAGTACTTC. Translation: CASSGDGIKNIQYF.

This clonotype was observed many times. The chain links TRBV7-9 to TRBJ1-5; 8 positions agree with TRBD1. J gave up 4 bases and V 1 base, and 9 bases lay outside the gene matches. From germline, CDR1 is SEHNR and CDR2 FQNEAQ (reference sequence). The CDR3 loop spans 17 amino acids. The CDR3 coding sequence is TGTGCCAGCAGCTTAGGAGTAAGGGGACAGGTGAATCAGCCCCAGCATTTT. It codes for CASSLGVRGQVNQPQHF.

Notes on this clonotype: A read error is likely, as this CDR3 ends without the conserved phenylalanine or tryptophan. The chain is built from TRBV5-1 and TRBJ1-1; D is ambiguous. V was trimmed by 0 bases and J by 1 base, leaving 7 bases between them. Germline V gives CDR1 SGHRS, CDR2 YFSETQ. The CDR3 is 14 amino acids. CDR3 nucleotides: TGCGCCAGCAGCTTGGAAAACTGGAACACTGAAGCTTTCTCT. Translating gives CASSLENWNTEAFS.

CDR3 in DNA: TGTGCCAGCAGCTTTTTATGGGGGTCGGATGGCTACACCTTC. It translates to CASSFLWGSDGYTF. This sequence joins TRBV7-2 and TRBJ1-2; the D gene is possibly TRBD1 (5 bases). This CDR3 has 14 amino acids. Between the trimmed V and J ends, which lost 3 bases and 6 bases, there was a span of 14 bases. The germline CDR1 and CDR2 sequences are SGHTA and FQGNSA.

This clonotype was counted between two and nine times. The chain's CDR3 is CASSLRDRAMLSEKLFF. The CDR3 DNA is TGTGCCAGCAGCTTAAGGGACAGGGCGATGTTAAGTGAAAAACTGTTTTTT. The chain employs TRBV7-9 and TRBJ1-4; 9 bases fit TRBD1. The CDR3 covers 17 residues. The ends lost 2 bases at V and 7 bases at J; junction bases unmatched: 11. In germline, CDR1 is SEHNR, CDR2 FQNEAQ (reference sequence).

This rearrangement joins TRBV9 to TRBJ1-1; tentative D call: TRBD1 (6 bases). This CDR3 region has 16 residues. The V gene's germline CDR1 is SGDLS and CDR2 YYNGEE. V lost 0 bases, J lost 8 bases, and 20 bases lay in between. CDR3 in amino acids: CASSVESSTLGAEAFF. CDR3 sequence (DNA): TGTGCCAGCAGCGTAGAGTCTAGTACGTTGGGGGCGGAAGCTTTCTTT. The full variable domain, in which reference TRBV9 and TRBJ1-1 provide the parts outside the CDR3, is DSGVTQTPKHLITATGQRVTLRCSPRSGDLSVYWYQQSLDQGLQFLIQYYNGEERAKGNILERFSAQQFPDLHSELNLSSLELGDSALYFCASSVESSTLGAEAFFGQGTRLTVV.

The chain recombines TRBV9 with TRBJ2-5, with 8 bases matching TRBD2. The junction had 3 bases not matched to a gene; V was cut back by 0 bases and J by 2 bases. The length of the CDR3 is 15 residues. Germline V lookup: CDR1 SGDLS, CDR2 YYNGEE. The CDR3: CASSVDGTRQETQYF. CDR3 in DNA: TGTGCCAGCAGCGTAGATGGGACTAGACAAGAGACCCAGTACTTC.

This clonotype was found many times. The chain joins TRBV28 to TRBJ1-1; D unclear. The CDR3 loop spans 14 amino acids. V was pared by 2 bases and J by 6 bases, with 13 bases between. The germline V gene encodes CDR1 MDHEN and CDR2 SYDVKM. The CDR3 nucleotides read TGTGCCAGCAGTTTAGGGCGGGAGAGGGCTGAAGCTTTCTTT. It yields the protein CASSLGRERAEAFF. Using reference TRBV28 and TRBJ1-1 for the parts outside the CDR3, the full variable domain is DVKVTQSSRYLVKRTGEKVFLECVQDMDHENMFWYRQDPGLGLRLIYFSYDVKMKEKGDIPEGYSVSREKKERFSLILESASTNQTSMYLCASSLGRERAEAFFGQGTRLTVV.

This clonotype was detected a few times. The V call is TRBV19, the J call TRBJ1-6, with D perhaps TRBD1 (6 bases). The germline gives CDR1 LNHDA, CDR2 SQIVND (reference sequence). The CDR3 has 15 amino acids. The V and J ends lost 4 bases and 10 bases respectively, with 17 bases between them. The CDR3 protein is CASSTPGRGGSPLHF. CDR3 nucleotide sequence: TGTGCCAGTAGTACCCCCGGCAGGGGCGGATCACCCCTCCACTTT.

Only a few counts were recorded for this clonotype. The rearrangement uses TRBV6-2 or TRBV6-3 and TRBJ2-7, with 8 bases that match TRBD2. The CDR3 is 15 residues long. The germline V gene encodes CDR1 MNHEY and CDR2 SVGEGT. V lost 4 bases and J lost 3; bases outside the gene matches: 8. The CDR3: CASSSPGLEVYEQYF. DNA of the CDR3: TGTGCCAGCAGTTCCCCGGGACTAGAGGTCTACGAGCAGTACTTC.

This clonotype has only a few counts. The chain uses TRBV4-1 and TRBJ2-5; D may be TRBD2 (6 bases). The germline gives CDR1 MGHRA, CDR2 YSYEKL. Trimming took off 4 bases at V and 1 base at J, with 13 bases between the two ends. The CDR3 totals 15 residues. CDR3 sequence: CASSRRLRGQETQYF. Written as DNA, the CDR3 is TGCGCCAGCAGCCGACGCCTGCGGGGCCAAGAGACCCAGTACTTC.

The J gene is TRBJ1-4, the V gene TRBV29-1; TRBD1 matches at 9 bases. In germline, CDR1 is SQVTM, CDR2 ANQGSEA. The CDR3 loop spans 13 amino acids. V trimming: 6 bases; J trimming: 8 bases; junction bases outside the gene matches: 7. DNA for the CDR3: TGCAGCGTGGCCGGGACAGGGTTCGAAAAACTGTTTTTT. Its protein is CSVAGTGFEKLFF.

V gene TRBV11-2 combines with J gene TRBJ1-2, with 7 positions matching TRBD1. The CDR3 loop spans 15 amino acids. J was trimmed by 12 bases and V by 4 bases; bases with no gene match: 17. Germline V gene data show CDR1 as SGHAT and CDR2 as FQNNGV. Here the CDR3 DNA reads TGTGCCAGCAGCTCCTACATCCTACAACGGGACAGTCACACCTTC. Translated: CASSSYILQRDSHTF.

The V call is TRBV11-1, the J call TRBJ2-1; a weak D match, TRBD1 (7 bases). V lost 5 bases to trimming and J lost 2 bases, with 13 bases between them. This CDR3 region has 15 residues. CDR1 SGHAT and CDR2 FQDESV come from the germline V gene (reference sequence). DNA of the CDR3: TGTGCCAGCAGCCCGGCGGGACAGCCCTACAATGAGCAGTTCTTC. It specifies CASSPAGQPYNEQFF.

This clonotype came up a few times. The chain employs TRBV7-2 and TRBJ1-2; 8 nucleotides match TRBD1. The CDR3 has 16 amino acids. V shed 5 bases, J shed 4 bases, and the junction held 12 bases outside the gene matches. In germline, CDR1 is SGHTA, CDR2 FQGNSA. This chain's CDR3 is CASSAAPGQGSYGYTF. DNA for the CDR3: TGTGCCAGCAGCGCCGCCCCCGGACAGGGTTCCTATGGCTACACCTTC.

As to this clonotype: A much larger clone lies a single base off, so this may be a read error. J is TRBJ1-2 and V is TRBV3-1; D perhaps matches TRBD1 (6 bases). The CDR3 loop spans 17 amino acids. Per germline, CDR1 LGHDT and CDR2 YNNKEL (reference sequence). V lost 3 bases to trimming and J lost 0 bases, with 17 bases between them. The CDR3 bases are TGTGCCAGCAGCCACGCTCAAGGACAGCGAGCTAACTATGGCTACACCTTC. Translation: CASSHAQGQRANYGYTF.

The chain combines TRBV14 with TRBJ2-2, with 7 bases lining up with TRBD2. Losses at the gene ends were 3 bases for V and 7 bases for J; bases not matched to a gene: 8. Germline CDR1 and CDR2: SGHDN and FVKESK. This CDR3 has 15 residues. Here the CDR3 DNA reads TGTGCCAGCAGCCATCTAACGGGAGGCTTCGGGGAGCTGTTTTTT. The encoded protein is CASSHLTGGFGELFF.

The chain recombines TRBV3-1 with TRBJ1-6; maybe TRBD1 (6 bases). CDR1 is LGHDT, CDR2 YNNKEL, per germline (reference sequence). CDR3 length equals 17 residues. The V end was cut by 2 bases, the J end by 0 bases, with 11 bases between. The CDR3 DNA reads TGTGCCAGCAGCCAAAAACAGGGTAACTCCTATAATTCACCCCTCCACTTT. Encoded protein: CASSQKQGNSYNSPLHF.

The V gene is TRBV28, the J gene TRBJ2-3, with 9 positions matching TRBD2. Germline loops: CDR1 MDHEN, CDR2 SYDVKM. The CDR3 totals 17 residues. The J segment lost 6 bases and the V segment lost 4 bases, leaving 14 bases of the junction unmatched. The CDR3 nucleotides are TGTGCCAGCAGTTGGCCCCAGGATAGCGGGAGTAGGGATACGCAGTATTTT. It specifies CASSWPQDSGSRDTQYF.

This clonotype was counted many times. The chain is built from TRBV28 and TRBJ2-2; D is unresolved. With 4 bases removed from V and 4 bases from J, the gap between germline ends came to 10 bases. Per germline, CDR1 MDHEN and CDR2 SYDVKM. The CDR3 is 14 amino acids. This CDR3 reads CASSSSPFTGELFF. CDR3 DNA: TGTGCCAGCAGTTCAAGCCCCTTCACCGGGGAGCTGTTTTTT.

This rearrangement joins TRBV11-1 to TRBJ1-4; a possible D gene is TRBD1 (6 bases). CDR3 length: 15 amino acids. Germline assignment: CDR1 SGHAT and CDR2 FQDESV (reference sequence). Trimming pared 4 bases from V and 8 bases from J, leaving 17 bases between. The CDR3 DNA is TGTGCCAGCAGCTCAAGGACAGCTCCAGTCGAAAAACTGTTTTTT. It is translated as CASSSRTAPVEKLFF.

The chain joins TRBV29-1 to TRBJ1-2, with 12 bases identical to TRBD1. Germline trimming cut 7 bases from V and 7 bases from J; bases unmatched to any gene: 7. The CDR3 is made up of 13 amino acids. CDR1 SQVTM and CDR2 ANQGSEA come from the germline V gene. CDR3 protein: CSASGQGAGGYTF. DNA for the CDR3: TGCAGCGCCTCGGGACAGGGGGCTGGTGGCTACACCTTC.

This clonotype came up many times. The chain recombines TRBV12-3 or TRBV12-4 with TRBJ2-5; 9 positions agree with TRBD1. V lost 3 bases to trimming and J lost 0 bases; unmatched junction nucleotides: 5. The CDR3 length is 16 residues. CDR3 loop: CASSFTGGEDQETQYF. DNA for the CDR3: TGTGCCAGCAGTTTCACAGGGGGCGAGGACCAAGAGACCCAGTACTTC.

This clonotype was detected a few times. This sequence joins TRBV28 and TRBJ2-1; D not resolved. Germline-derived CDR1 and CDR2 are MDHEN and SYDVKM. Trimming removed 1 base from V and 8 bases from J, with 9 bases in between. The CDR3 covers 13 residues. The CDR3 nucleotides are TGTGCCAGCAGTTTATCCCTCTTCGATGAGCAGTTCTTC. This gives the protein CASSLSLFDEQFF.

Ten or more counts support this clonotype. J is TRBJ1-1 and V is TRBV2; 8 bases line up with TRBD1. V gave up 2 bases and J gave up 1 base; unmatched junction bases: 3. Germline V gene sequence: CDR1 SNHLY, CDR2 FYNNEI. This CDR3 comprises 15 residues. The DNA for the CDR3 is TGTGCCAGCAGTGAACAGGGGGCCGGGAACACTGAAGCTTTCTTT. Its translation: CASSEQGAGNTEAFF.

The chain couples TRBV6-1 to TRBJ2-5; TRBD2 matches 10 bases. Judging by the DNA end, TRBJ2-1 fits better; the J call may be wrong. Germline CDR1 MNHNS, CDR2 SASEGT. The CDR3 consists of 14 residues. The CDR3 loop is CASSWSSGGHEQFF. The CDR3, as DNA: TGTGCCAGCAGTTGGTCTAGCGGGGGTCATGAGCAGTTCTTC.